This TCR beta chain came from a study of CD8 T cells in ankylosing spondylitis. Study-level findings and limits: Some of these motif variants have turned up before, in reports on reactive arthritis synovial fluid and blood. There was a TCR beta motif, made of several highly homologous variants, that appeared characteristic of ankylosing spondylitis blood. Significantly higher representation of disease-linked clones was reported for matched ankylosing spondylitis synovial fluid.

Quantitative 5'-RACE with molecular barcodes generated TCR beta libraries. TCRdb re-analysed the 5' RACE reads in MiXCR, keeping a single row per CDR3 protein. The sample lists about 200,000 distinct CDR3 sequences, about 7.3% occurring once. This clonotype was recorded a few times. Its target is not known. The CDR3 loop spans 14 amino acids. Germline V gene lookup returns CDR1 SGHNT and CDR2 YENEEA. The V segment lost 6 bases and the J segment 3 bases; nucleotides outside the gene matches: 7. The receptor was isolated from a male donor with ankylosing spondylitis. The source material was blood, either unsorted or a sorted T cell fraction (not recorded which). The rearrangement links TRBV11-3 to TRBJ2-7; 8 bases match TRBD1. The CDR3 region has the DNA TGTGCCAGCAGTCCTCGGACAGGGAACTACGAGCAGTACTTC. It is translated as CASSPRTGNYEQYF.